This T cell receptor beta chain was documented in a study of cytomegalovirus exposure and HLA in healthy donors. Regarding the study as a whole: The listing of roughly 160 TCR beta chains classed them as cytomegalovirus-associated. Accounts indicate the classifier identified cytomegalovirus status with strong specificity and sensitivity.

Here immunoSEQ multiplex PCR was the method, and the copy in TCRdb shows in-frame clones only, minus some. The sample has tens of thousands of clones, around 94% seen once. For this clone: Its target is not known.

V was cut by 0 bases and J by 1 base, with 10 bases left in between. From germline, CDR1 is MNHEY and CDR2 SMNVEV (reference sequence). CDR3 size: 16 residues. The origin of this receptor is a man aged 18 to 30 in good health and CMV-seronegative. Sequences were obtained from PBMCs. The chain has TRBV27 and TRBJ1-5; D ambiguous. CDR3 nucleotide sequence: TGTGCCAGCAGTTTATCAGCGGGATGGAGCAATCAGCCCCAGCATTTT. Protein: CASSLSAGWSNQPQHF.